This T cell receptor (beta chain) stems from a study of blood T cell repertoires in COVID-19. Turning to the study itself: The study drew acute and convalescent COVID-19 samples from the United States, Italy and Spain. PBMCs, B-cell-depleted T cells, or T cells were the source of the cDNA or gDNA that made up the material.

In the source study's methods: Reference gene primer amplification gave estimated nucleated cell counts. The assay was immunoSEQ multiplex PCR, and TCRdb's table has in-frame clones only and misses some. That table supplies the V and J calls and clone size; D and trimming were determined from the DNA. The sample consists of over 150,000 clones, nearly 90% of them appearing once. Patients from Seattle were sampled longitudinally, starting during active infection. Germline values: CDR1 SGHNT, CDR2 YYREEE (reference sequence). V gave up 1 base and J gave up 4 bases; unmatched junction bases: 2. CDR3 length equals 14 residues.

V gene TRBV5-4 combines with J gene TRBJ1-1; TRBD1 matches at 9 bases. Material: peripheral blood. The TCR was taken from a man aged 50 or older with COVID-19, enrolled during active disease. CDR3 nucleotide sequence: TGTGCCAGCAGCTTGATACAGGGGGCCACTGAAGCTTTCTTT. Its translation is CASSLIQGATEAFF.